This TCR beta chain was sequenced during a study of blood T cells in healthy people across ages. Findings of the study overall: Higher naive T cell percentage went strongly together with higher TCR beta diversity.

Then a second PCR, running about 6 to 11 cycles, was carried out with a sample-barcoded 5' primer and a J-beta primer mix. TCRdb reprocessed the 5' RACE reads with MiXCR, giving one entry per CDR3 protein. The data hold fewer than 1,000,000 distinct CDR3 sequences, with approximately 48% observed a single time. This clonotype was recorded many times. What it recognizes is unknown. The sequencing sample was made of blood. The TCR sequence derives from a man aged 55 to 70 in good health.

In DNA form, the CDR3 reads TGTGCCACCAGCAGAGGACCGGTCTACGAGCAGTACTTC. As protein: CATSRGPVYEQYF. The chain combines TRBV15 with TRBJ2-7; unclear D gene. Trimming cost V 1 base and J 3 bases, with 7 bases left between them. The CDR3 has 13 amino acids. In germline, CDR1 is LNHNV, CDR2 YYDKDF (reference sequence).